The 8 T cell receptor beta chains in this list originate from one sample, sequenced in a study of CD8+CD57+ T cells in acquired aplastic anemia. Flow cytometry had shown expanded CD8+CD57+ cells in the patients chosen for sequencing. Template material for TCR beta VDJ and CDR3 profiling consisted of genomic DNA. TCRdb analysed the reads with MiXCR anew, one entry per CDR3 protein. The profile covers just over 450,000 distinct CDR3 sequences, with less than 35% appearing a single time and under 0.95% taken by the ten largest. What was sequenced was sorted CD4+, CD8+, or CD8+CD57+ T cells (not recorded which) from PBMCs. The source of these receptors is a human donor with aplastic anemia.

This clonotype was found many times. The chain combines TRBV10-3 with TRBJ2-7; the D gene is possibly TRBD1 (6 bases). Per the germline V gene, CDR1 is ENHRY and CDR2 is SYGVKD. This CDR3 is 13 amino acids long. The V end was cut by 6 bases, the J end by 3 bases, with 12 bases between. CDR3 amino acids: CAIRGGEGYEQYF. The DNA for the CDR3 is TGTGCCATCAGAGGGGGAGAGGGCTACGAGCAGTACTTC.

This clonotype was seen at least ten times. The rearrangement links TRBV24-1 to TRBJ2-3; tentatively, D is TRBD2 (5 bases). Germline V gives CDR1 KGHDR, CDR2 SFDVKD. The V gene lost 7 bases and the J gene lost 5 bases, with 15 bases spanning the gap. The CDR3 is 14 residues long. The CDR3 bases are TGTGCCACCAGCTTAAGGGAGACTGGAGATACGCAGTATTTT. It encodes CATSLRETGDTQYF.

This clonotype has only a few counts. The chain joins TRBV13 to TRBJ2-7; D perhaps matches TRBD1 (6 bases). The CDR3 covers 15 residues. Germline V gene lookup returns CDR1 PRHDT and CDR2 FYEKMQ (reference sequence). V was clipped by 3 bases and J by 5 bases, with 17 bases between them. The CDR3 protein is CASSLGAGESDEQYF. For the CDR3, the DNA is TGTGCCAGCAGCTTGGGGGCAGGGGAAAGTGACGAGCAGTACTTC.

This clonotype was seen a handful of times. The CDR3 protein is CSVDTGSISYNEQFF. In DNA form, the CDR3 reads TGCAGCGTTGATACCGGGAGTATTTCCTACAATGAGCAGTTCTTC. The chain carries TRBV29-1 and TRBJ2-1; D is perhaps TRBD2 (6 bases). The V end lost 3 bases, the J end lost 1 base, and 13 bases lay between the germline ends. CDR3 length: 15 amino acids. Germline V gene data show CDR1 as SQVTM and CDR2 as ANQGSEA.

V is TRBV2 and J is TRBJ1-1; tentative D call: TRBD1 (6 bases). This CDR3 is 14 amino acids long. Between the trimmed V and J ends, which lost 5 bases and 3 bases, there was a span of 13 bases. The germline CDR1 and CDR2 sequences are SNHLY and FYNNEI. The CDR3 reads CASSSYRVDTEAFF. CDR3 coding DNA: TGTGCCAGCAGTAGCTACAGGGTAGACACTGAAGCTTTCTTT. The whole variable domain, filled in from reference TRBV2 and TRBJ1-1, reads EPEVTQTPSHQVTQMGQEVILRCVPISNHLYFYWYRQILGQKVEFLVSFYNNEISEKSEIFDDQFSVERPDGSNFTLKIRSTKLEDSAMYFCASSSYRVDTEAFFGQGTRLTVV.

Ten or more counts support this clonotype. The chain recombines TRBV19 with TRBJ1-6; D is possibly TRBD1 (5 bases). The CDR3 consists of 16 residues. V was pared by 0 bases and J by 7 bases, with 13 bases between. Germline V lookup: CDR1 LNHDA, CDR2 SQIVND (reference sequence). Here the CDR3 DNA reads TGTGCCAGTAGTATAGAAGCAGGGCGGAGAAATTCACCCCTCCACTTT. Residues: CASSIEAGRRNSPLHF.

The chain combines TRBV19 with TRBJ1-6; D unresolved. Germline lookup yields CDR1 LNHDA and CDR2 SQIVND (reference sequence). The CDR3 totals 14 residues. V lost 4 bases to trimming and J lost 7 bases, with 11 bases between them. CDR3 nucleotides: TGTGCCAGTAGTACCATCTACGGAAATTCACCCCTCCACTTT. Translating gives CASSTIYGNSPLHF.

This clonotype was counted at least ten times. The chain carries TRBV7-9 and TRBJ2-5, with no clear D. Trimming pared 2 bases from V and 5 bases from J, leaving 15 bases between. Germline loops: CDR1 SEHNR, CDR2 FQNEAQ (reference sequence). This CDR3 region has 15 residues. The CDR3 DNA is TGTGCCAGCAGCTTACGACTCCCAGTTGGGGAGACCCAGTACTTC. Residues: CASSLRLPVGETQYF.